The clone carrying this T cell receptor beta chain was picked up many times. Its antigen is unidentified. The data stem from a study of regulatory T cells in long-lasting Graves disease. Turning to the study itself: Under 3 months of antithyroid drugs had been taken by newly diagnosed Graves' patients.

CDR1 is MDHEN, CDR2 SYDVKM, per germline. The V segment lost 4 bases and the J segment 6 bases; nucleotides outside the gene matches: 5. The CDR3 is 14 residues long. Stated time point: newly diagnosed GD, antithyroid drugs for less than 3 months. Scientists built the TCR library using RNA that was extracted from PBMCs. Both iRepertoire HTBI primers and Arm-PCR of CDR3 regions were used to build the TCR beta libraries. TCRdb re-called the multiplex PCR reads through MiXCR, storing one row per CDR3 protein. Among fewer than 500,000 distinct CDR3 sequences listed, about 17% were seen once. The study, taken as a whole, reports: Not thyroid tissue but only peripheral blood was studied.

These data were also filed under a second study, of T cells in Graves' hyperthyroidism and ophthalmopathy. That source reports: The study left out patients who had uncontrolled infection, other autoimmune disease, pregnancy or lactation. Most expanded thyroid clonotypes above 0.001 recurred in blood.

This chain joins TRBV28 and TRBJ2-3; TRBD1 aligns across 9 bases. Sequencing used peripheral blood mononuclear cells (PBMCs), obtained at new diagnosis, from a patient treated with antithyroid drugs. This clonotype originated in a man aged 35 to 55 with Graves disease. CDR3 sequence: CASSSDRGLDTQYF. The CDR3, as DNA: TGTGCCAGCAGTTCCGACAGGGGGTTGGATACGCAGTATTTT.